The next 30 T cell receptor beta chains were all read from a single sample in a study of cytomegalovirus exposure and HLA in healthy donors. 13 Jbeta primers and 60 Vbeta primers were used for the PCR. Profiled with immunoSEQ multiplex PCR; TCRdb holds only in-frame clones, not every one. Found here are about 100,000 clones, 60% to 80% of them singletons; the top ten hold 2% to 3%. What was sequenced was PBMCs. These receptors originate from a man aged 45-65 years in good health and CMV-seropositive.

This chain connects TRBV18 to TRBJ2-3, with unresolved D. The length of the CDR3 is 14 residues. Trimming removed 3 bases from V and 0 bases from J, with 7 bases in between. Germline V gives CDR1 KGHSH, CDR2 LQKENI. The CDR3 nucleotides read TGTGCCAGCTCACCCACAGCTAGCACAGATACGCAGTATTTT. Translated: CASSPTASTDTQYF.

This clone came up once. The chain combines TRBV9 with TRBJ2-1, with 9 nucleotides matching TRBD1. Looked up from germline, CDR1 is SGDLS and CDR2 is YYNGEE. Germline trimming cut 4 bases from V and 8 bases from J; bases unmatched to any gene: 10. The CDR3 sequence is 15 residues long. The CDR3 here is CASSQPGQGFYEQFF. CDR3 nucleotide sequence: TGTGCCAGCAGCCAGCCGGGACAGGGTTTCTATGAGCAGTTCTTC. The entire variable domain, with the rest obtained from reference TRBV9 and TRBJ2-1, is as follows: DSGVTQTPKHLITATGQRVTLRCSPRSGDLSVYWYQQSLDQGLQFLIQYYNGEERAKGNILERFSAQQFPDLHSELNLSSLELGDSALYFCASSQPGQGFYEQFFGPGTRLTVL.

The chain uses TRBV10-3 and TRBJ1-6; 10 bases are a match to TRBD1. This CDR3 has 17 residues. J lost 9 bases, V lost 3 bases, and 11 bases had no gene match. Germline CDR1 is ENHRY and CDR2 is SYGVKD. The CDR3 DNA follows: TGTGCCATCAGTGACCCTCGGGACAGGGGCTCGAGTTCACCCCTCCACTTT. Residues: CAISDPRDRGSSSPLHF.

This clone showed up just a few times. The chain links TRBV5-4 to TRBJ2-3; a weak D match, TRBD1 (6 bases). The germline V gene encodes CDR1 SGHNT and CDR2 YYREEE (reference sequence). The CDR3 extends over 16 amino acids. Trimming removed 1 base from V and 0 bases from J, with 12 bases in between. The CDR3 spells CASSLPGALSTDTQYF. In DNA, the CDR3 is TGTGCCAGCAGCTTGCCAGGGGCGCTGAGCACAGATACGCAGTATTTT.

The CDR3 nucleotides read TGTGCCAGCAACCGACAGGGAAATAATGAAAAACTGTTTTTT. It codes for CASNRQGNNEKLFF. The chain links TRBV5-6 to TRBJ1-4; 7 positions match TRBD1. V gave up 6 bases and J gave up 4 bases; unmatched junction bases: 6. Per the germline V gene, CDR1 is SGHDT and CDR2 is YYEEEE. CDR3 length equals 14 residues. The full variable domain, completed using reference TRBV5-6 and TRBJ1-4, is DAGVTQSPTHLIKTRGQQVTLRCSPKSGHDTVSWYQQALGQGPQFIFQYYEEEERQRGNFPDRFSGHQFPNYSSELNVNALLLGDSALYLCASNRQGNNEKLFFGSGTQLSVL.

The chain joins TRBV5-1 to TRBJ2-7; 9 nucleotides match TRBD1. In germline, CDR1 is SGHRS, CDR2 YFSETQ. This CDR3 spans 15 amino acids. After removal of 6 bases from V and 6 bases from J, the junction contained 13 bases not matched to a gene. CDR3 bases: TGCGCCAGCAATCCAACAGGGGGCAGGACAGGCGAGCAGTACTTC. This translates into CASNPTGGRTGEQYF.

This clone appeared once. CDR3 amino acids: CASSPSELVDIQYF. DNA for the CDR3: TGTGCCAGCAGCCCTAGCGAACTAGTAGACATTCAGTACTTC. The chain has TRBV7-6 and TRBJ2-4; tentative D call: TRBD2 (6 bases). This CDR3 has 14 amino acids. CDR1 is SGHVS, CDR2 FNYEAQ, per germline. V gave up 5 bases and J gave up 8 bases, with 16 bases separating them.

This clone is a singleton in its sample. The J gene is TRBJ1-1, the V gene TRBV19; possible D gene TRBD1, 5 bases. The CDR3 has 13 residues. Trimming took off 3 bases at V and 8 bases at J, with 13 bases between the two ends. From germline, CDR1 is LNHDA and CDR2 SQIVND (reference sequence). This CDR3 is CASSIGGEIEAFF. In DNA, the CDR3 is TGTGCCAGTAGTATCGGAGGGGAGATCGAAGCTTTCTTT.

The chain joins TRBV19 to TRBJ1-5; 9 bases fit TRBD1. V gave up 0 bases and J gave up 6 bases; unmatched junction bases: 9. The CDR3 has 17 residues. Germline-derived CDR1 and CDR2 are LNHDA and SQIVND (reference sequence). Here the CDR3 reads CASSIDGRQGGTQPQHF. The CDR3, as DNA: TGTGCCAGTAGTATAGACGGGAGACAGGGGGGGACTCAGCCCCAGCATTTT.

There are a few counts of this clone. The rearrangement joins TRBV7-9 to TRBJ2-7; D remains ambiguous. This CDR3 has 14 amino acids. CDR1 SEHNR and CDR2 FQNEAQ come from the germline V gene (reference sequence). V lost 5 bases, J lost 0 bases, and 11 bases lay in between. This chain's CDR3 is CASSHPGPSYEQYF. The CDR3 coding sequence is TGTGCCAGCAGCCACCCGGGTCCCTCCTACGAGCAGTACTTC. Variable domain in full (rest from reference TRBV7-9 and TRBJ2-7): DTGVSQNPRHKITKRGQNVTFRCDPISEHNRLYWYRQTLGQGPEFLTYFQNEAQLEKSRLLSDRFSAERPKGSFSTLEIQRTEQGDSAMYLCASSHPGPSYEQYFGPGTRLTVT.

The rearrangement links TRBV19 to TRBJ1-2; weak D call: TRBD1 (6 bases). The ends were cut back, 3 bases at V and 10 bases at J, with 12 bases in the middle. The length of the CDR3 is 12 residues. CDR1 and CDR2 (germline): LNHDA, SQIVND (reference sequence). The CDR3 DNA reads as TGTGCCAGTAGTATCCCAGGGGCCGTCTACACCTTC. Encoded protein: CASSIPGAVYTF.

This chain uses TRBV18 with TRBJ1-3; D call uncertain. The V end was cut by 4 bases, the J end by 1 base, with 5 bases between. This CDR3 region has 13 residues. The germline V gene has CDR1 KGHSH and CDR2 LQKENI. CDR3 DNA sequence: TGTGCCAGCTCACGGGAGTCTGGAAACACCATATATTTT. Translated, it gives CASSRESGNTIYF.

In its sample, this clone was seen a few times. V is TRBV7-8 and J is TRBJ2-3, with D perhaps TRBD2 (6 bases). This CDR3 spans 12 amino acids. The germline V gene has CDR1 SGHVS and CDR2 FQNEAQ. The germline V and J ends were trimmed by 1 base and 9 bases, with 8 bases remaining between them. This CDR3 is CASSLEGRTQYF. CDR3 bases: TGTGCCAGCAGCTTAGAGGGGAGGACGCAGTATTTT.

The chain links TRBV5-6 to TRBJ1-2, with D perhaps matching TRBD1 (5 bases). Germline V CDR1 and CDR2: SGHDT, YYEEEE. CDR3 length: 17 residues. V lost 5 bases and J lost 4, with 24 bases in between. The CDR3 region is CASSFEGRAGSVYGYTF. The CDR3, as DNA: TGTGCCAGCAGTTTCGAAGGGCGCGCAGGGTCGGTCTATGGCTACACCTTC.

This chain links TRBV18 with TRBJ2-7; 8 bases agree with TRBD1. The CDR3 loop spans 15 amino acids. Trimming at V came to 3 bases and at J to 7 bases, leaving 11 bases not matched to a gene. Germline V lookup: CDR1 KGHSH, CDR2 LQKENI. This CDR3 reads CASSPGQVSQGEQYF. The CDR3 DNA sequence: TGTGCCAGCTCACCGGGACAGGTCTCACAGGGAGAGCAGTACTTC.

This clone was counted a single time. The V gene is TRBV28, the J gene TRBJ1-5, with a weak D call TRBD1 (5 bases). The CDR3 has 13 amino acids. V lost 7 bases, J lost 6 bases, and 13 bases lay in between. CDR1 MDHEN and CDR2 SYDVKM come from the germline V gene. The CDR3, as DNA: TGTGCCAGCAATCGCAGGGCCAGTCAGCCCCAGCATTTT. Translation: CASNRRASQPQHF.

The V gene is TRBV14, the J gene TRBJ2-5; D might be TRBD1 (6 bases). The V end lost 1 base, the J end lost 0 bases, and 12 bases lay between the germline ends. There are 16 residues in the CDR3. In germline, CDR1 is SGHDN, CDR2 FVKESK. CDR3 bases: TGTGCCAGCAGCCAAGCTGTCAGGGGACACCAAGAGACCCAGTACTTC. This gives the protein CASSQAVRGHQETQYF. Supplemented by reference TRBV14 and TRBJ2-5, the full variable domain reads EAGVTQFPSHSVIEKGQTVTLRCDPISGHDNLYWYRRVMGKEIKFLLHFVKESKQDESGMPNNRFLAERTGGTYSTLKVQPAELEDSGVYFCASSQAVRGHQETQYFGPGTRLLVL.

This chain joins TRBV15 and TRBJ2-3; 10 bases agree with TRBD2. The germline gives CDR1 LNHNV, CDR2 YYDKDF (reference sequence). V lost 0 bases, J lost 9 bases, and 6 bases stayed unmatched. The CDR3 extends over 15 amino acids. CDR3 sequence: CATSRDKGTSVTQYF. CDR3 DNA sequence: TGTGCCACCAGCAGAGATAAAGGGACTAGCGTCACGCAGTATTTT.

V usage is TRBV7-6 and J usage is TRBJ2-1; TRBD2 aligns across 11 bases. Germline lookup yields CDR1 SGHVS and CDR2 FNYEAQ. The CDR3 runs 15 residues. The junction had 7 bases not matched to a gene; V was cut back by 3 bases and J by 9 bases. This CDR3 reads CASSFTSGRMGEQFF. As DNA, the CDR3 is TGTGCCAGCAGCTTTACTAGCGGGAGAATGGGTGAGCAGTTCTTC.

CDR3 sequence: CASSPTPGSGSPLHF. In DNA form, the CDR3 reads TGTGCCAGTAGTCCAACCCCAGGGTCGGGTTCACCCCTCCACTTT. The chain uses TRBV19 and TRBJ1-6, with D possibly matching TRBD1 (5 bases). V shed 5 bases and J shed 9 bases, with 17 bases lying between them. The CDR3 sequence is 15 residues long. Looked up from germline, CDR1 is LNHDA and CDR2 is SQIVND (reference sequence).

V and J are TRBV18 and TRBJ1-1; TRBD1 matches 8 bases. The CDR3 spans 14 residues. The junction had 3 bases not matched to a gene; V was cut back by 2 bases and J by 4 bases. Germline V gene data show CDR1 as KGHSH and CDR2 as LQKENI. CDR3 nucleotides: TGTGCCAGCTCACCAACTACAGGGGGCACTGAAGCTTTCTTT. Translation gives CASSPTTGGTEAFF.

The rearrangement links TRBV11-2 to TRBJ1-1; D is undetermined. V lost 1 base and J 0 bases, leaving 9 bases between the germline ends. In germline, CDR1 is SGHAT, CDR2 FQNNGV. This CDR3 is 15 amino acids long. Here the CDR3 DNA reads TGTGCCAGCAGCTTAGGGACGGGAATGAACACTGAAGCTTTCTTT. It codes for CASSLGTGMNTEAFF.

The V gene is TRBV5-1, the J gene TRBJ2-2; 7 positions match TRBD1. J lost 3 bases, V lost 3 bases, and 2 bases had no gene match. CDR3 length equals 14 residues. Germline CDR1 SGHRS, CDR2 YFSETQ. As DNA, the CDR3 is TGCGCCAGCAGCTACGGACAGGACACCGGGGAGCTGTTTTTT. It is translated as CASSYGQDTGELFF.

The chain combines TRBV19 with TRBJ2-1; 8 nucleotides agree with TRBD2. The CDR3 sequence is 12 residues long. With 7 bases clipped from V and 10 bases from J, the junction kept 6 bases outside the gene matches. Germline CDR1 LNHDA, CDR2 SQIVND (reference sequence). CDR3: CASTTSGTEQFF. DNA for the CDR3: TGTGCCAGTACCACTAGCGGAACAGAGCAGTTCTTC.

The chain links TRBV27 to TRBJ1-6; no clear D gene. The CDR3 has 17 residues. V was shortened by 3 bases and J by 4 bases, with 16 bases between the two germline ends. Germline CDR1 and CDR2: MNHEY and SMNVEV (reference sequence). CDR3 DNA: TGTGCCAGCAGTTTCTCTACCCGGAGGGCGTATAATTCACCCCTCCACTTT. It is translated as CASSFSTRRAYNSPLHF.

The rearrangement uses TRBV5-1 and TRBJ2-5, with D perhaps TRBD1 (6 bases). Trimming cost V 0 bases and J 5 bases, with 14 bases left between them. The CDR3 consists of 15 residues. Germline V CDR1 and CDR2: SGHRS, YFSETQ. DNA for the CDR3: TGCGCCAGCAGCTTGGCCGGGACAATGGATGAGACCCAGTACTTC. This encodes CASSLAGTMDETQYF.

This sequence joins TRBV10-3 and TRBJ1-1; 7 positions agree with TRBD1. The germline CDR1 and CDR2 sequences are ENHRY and SYGVKD. CDR3 length: 18 amino acids. The ends lost 0 bases at V and 1 base at J; junction bases unmatched: 11. The CDR3 here is CAISESEGTGAKNTEAFF. The CDR3 DNA follows: TGTGCCATCAGTGAGTCGGAAGGAACAGGGGCGAAGAACACTGAAGCTTTCTTT.

The chain joins TRBV19 to TRBJ1-1, with D perhaps TRBD1 (5 bases). Germline V gives CDR1 LNHDA, CDR2 SQIVND (reference sequence). Trimming cost V 3 bases and J 3 bases, with 17 bases left between them. The CDR3 covers 16 residues. The CDR3 DNA reads TGTGCCAGTAGTATTTACCCAACCCCCAGGGACACTGAAGCTTTCTTT. Translated: CASSIYPTPRDTEAFF. Full variable domain (outside the CDR3, taken from reference TRBV19 and TRBJ1-1): DGGITQSPKYLFRKEGQNVTLSCEQNLNHDAMYWYRQDPGQGLRLIYYSQIVNDFQKGDIAEGYSVSREKKESFPLTVTSAQKNPTAFYLCASSIYPTPRDTEAFFGQGTRLTVV.

The chain recombines TRBV5-1 with TRBJ2-1; 11 nucleotides agree with TRBD1. Trimming removed 2 bases from V and 4 bases from J; junction bases left unmatched: 11. Germline CDR1 SGHRS, CDR2 YFSETQ. This CDR3 contains 18 residues. CDR3 loop: CASSLQYRGQGAYNEQFF. Here the CDR3 DNA reads TGCGCCAGCAGCTTACAATATCGAGGACAGGGGGCGTACAATGAGCAGTTCTTC.

The chain links TRBV9 to TRBJ2-5; the match to TRBD1 covers 8 bases. The CDR3 has 15 amino acids. The V gene's germline CDR1 is SGDLS and CDR2 YYNGEE. With V trimmed by 0 bases and J by 4 bases, 5 bases remained unmatched. This chain's CDR3 is CASSVVSGGAETQYF. As DNA, the CDR3 is TGTGCCAGCAGCGTAGTATCAGGGGGCGCAGAGACCCAGTACTTC.